The subject of this entry is one T cell receptor (beta chain). The antigen is undetermined. These data belong to a study of lymphopenia after photon versus proton radiotherapy. General study findings and limits: Authors raise, but do not show, better survival with proton therapy.

The germline V gene has CDR1 MNHEY and CDR2 SMNVEV (reference sequence). V was pared by 5 bases and J by 5 bases, with 13 bases between. There are 13 residues in the CDR3. Here immunoSEQ multiplex PCR was the method, and the copy in TCRdb shows in-frame clones only, minus some. The sample yields 30,000 to 40,000 clones, approximately 87% seen once. V usage is TRBV27 and J usage is TRBJ2-7; D possibly corresponds to TRBD2 (5 bases). The sequence derives from a woman in her sixties or seventies with pancreatic cancer. Sample: peripheral blood, taken from a patient treated with proton-based radiotherapy. The CDR3 loop is CASSVLRADEQYF. CDR3 nucleotides: TGTGCCAGCAGTGTGTTGAGGGCCGACGAGCAGTACTTC.